Listed below are T cell receptor beta chains from one sample, sequenced in a study of T cells in Graves' hyperthyroidism and ophthalmopathy. TCRdb reprocessed the multiplex PCR reads via MiXCR and lists one record per CDR3 protein. The table lists under 300,000 distinct CDR3 sequences, less than 30% of them singletons, with around 28% in the top ten. Sequenced material: blood. The origin of the receptors is a man aged 35 to 55 with Graves' hyperthyroidism that later progressed to Graves' ophthalmopathy. Both conserved end residues are trimmed from each CDR3. The D gene is left open where the match is weak.

V gene	D gene	CDR3 protein
TRBV11-2	-	ASSFPGLETQY
TRBV11-2	-	ASSEGGEQY
TRBV20-1	-	SARDGRGTYEQY
TRBV30	-	AWLRQGNEAF
TRBV28	-	ASSFRADYEQY
TRBV25-1	TRBD2	ASSVPPGLAEETQY
TRBV12-3/TRBV12-4	-	ASTGVQYGYT
TRBV4-2	-	ASSQPVPYEQY
TRBV11-2	TRBD2	ASSFDAGGPGEQY
TRBV6-5	TRBD1	ASSYTGTGWNTEAF
TRBV7-2	-	ASSLGSGPNQPQH
TRBV6-5	-	ASSYSDRNTEAF
TRBV19	TRBD2	ASSIGGASKNIQY
TRBV2	-	ASLTQSEAF
TRBV6-5	-	ASQVTGSAGNTIY
TRBV6-5	-	ASSYDRRQNTEAF
TRBV6-5	-	ASSYQVSYEQY
TRBV24-1	TRBD1	ATSAFVRGRRGYT
TRBV28	-	ASRYRSVSSSPLH
TRBV2	TRBD1	ASSGDRGINIQY
TRBV11-2	TRBD1	ASRKLRTGRNTEAF
TRBV25-1	TRBD1	ASSESGTGKYEQY
TRBV2	TRBD1	ASSRDRRGETQY
TRBV28	TRBD1	ASSLRLGQTYEQY
TRBV6-2/TRBV6-3	-	ASSWGAIQETQY
TRBV6-1	-	ASSLDSIPGYT
TRBV7-2	-	ASSSGTILQPQH
TRBV5-6	TRBD1	ASSSGTGAYTYEQY
TRBV28	-	ASSFGSSLAKNIQY
TRBV24-1	-	ATAGTPDTGELF
TRBV5-1	-	ASSLDAGQHYEQY
TRBV6-2/TRBV6-3	-	ASSYSASAKGGY
TRBV5-1	TRBD1	ASSLSGTGFGDEQY
TRBV6-2/TRBV6-3	TRBD2	ASSLAREGSNTGELF
TRBV12-3/TRBV12-4	-	ASSLVTAETQY
TRBV20-1	TRBD2	SASPSGTLY
TRBV25-1	-	ASAGGVNTEAF
TRBV5-1	TRBD1	ASSLSGTANYGYT
TRBV27	-	ASSLQPETEAF
TRBV6-5	TRBD1	ASSYSAAGGSYNSPLH
TRBV5-4	-	ASSLSKQGNTEAF
TRBV7-9	-	ASSQTDGYEQY
TRBV6-2/TRBV6-3	-	ASSYTPSGLPNTEAF
TRBV20-1	-	SAEGVTLGAGREQY
TRBV20-1	-	SATGLDSLNTEAF
TRBV6-5	TRBD1	ASSYSWTGEGEQY
TRBV11-2	-	ASSLGGPNYEQY
TRBV6-1	TRBD1	ASSEPWGRGRDTEAF